The T cell receptor (beta chain) described here comes from a study of T-cell reconstitution after alpha-beta-depleted transplantation in children. The TCRbeta library was prepared with unique molecular identifiers. TCRdb recomputed calls from the PCR reads with MiXCR, one row per CDR3 protein. The sample records over 150,000 distinct CDR3 sequences, 6.3% being singletons. There are many counts of this clonotype. Germline-derived CDR1 and CDR2 are SGDLS and YYNGEE. The V segment lost 4 bases and the J segment 5 bases; nucleotides outside the gene matches: 11. The CDR3 spans 15 residues. The source of this sequence is a girl under three years old with combined immunodeficiency, due to receive a stem cell transplant. The sequenced sample was PBMCs, obtained before TCRalphabeta/CD19-depleted stem cell transplant. This rearrangement joins TRBV9 to TRBJ2-5; 7 bases are shared with TRBD1. CDR3: CASSPSLGQVETQYF. The CDR3 region has the DNA TGTGCCAGCAGCCCCTCCCTTGGACAGGTTGAGACCCAGTACTTC.